This T cell receptor (beta chain) stems from a study of cytomegalovirus exposure and HLA in healthy donors. The PCR had 60 Vbeta and 13 Jbeta primers. Repertoires were generated with immunoSEQ multiplex PCR, while TCRdb's copy carries only in-frame clones and drops some. The sample lists 150,000 to 200,000 clones, roughly 83% occurring once. Notes on the study in general: The study flagged roughly 150 TCR beta chains as cytomegalovirus-associated. The presence/absence work took it that sequencing depth was about the same across donors.

About this clone: Its antigen is not known.

V shed 3 bases and J shed 4 bases, with 22 bases lying between them. The CDR3 is 18 residues long. Germline V CDR1 and CDR2: LNHDA, SQIVND (reference sequence). The source is a boy aged 2 to 10 in good health and CMV-seronegative. Sequenced sample: PBMCs. The chain couples TRBV19 to TRBJ1-5; possible D gene TRBD1, 5 bases. For the CDR3, the DNA is TGTGCCAGTAGTATTCTTTGGCTAGGGCAGGGAAGGAATCAGCCCCAGCATTTT. Protein: CASSILWLGQGRNQPQHF.